These 4 T cell receptor beta chains originate from one sample sequenced in a study of blood T cell repertoires in COVID-19. The assay was immunoSEQ multiplex PCR, and TCRdb's table has in-frame clones only and misses some. Among about 270,000 clones listed, approximately 90% were seen once. Specimen: PBMCs or T cells enriched from blood (not recorded which). The receptor set was obtained from a man aged 35 to 55 who had been exposed to COVID-19.

This clone was counted between two and nine times. V and J are TRBV7-2 and TRBJ2-7; 14 nucleotides align to TRBD2. The CDR3 spans 16 residues. Germline V gene sequence: CDR1 SGHTA, CDR2 FQGNSA. Trimming at V came to 6 bases and at J to 6 bases, leaving 10 bases not matched to a gene. CDR3 DNA sequence: TGTGCCAGCAGACTCAAGGGACTAGCGGGAGTTCGCGAGCAGTACTTC. It is translated as CASRLKGLAGVREQYF.

This clone showed up just once. CDR3 region: CASSQDRGHNQPQHF. The CDR3 nucleotides are TGTGCCAGCAGTCAGGACAGGGGGCACAATCAGCCCCAGCATTTT. The rearrangement joins TRBV6-5 to TRBJ1-5; TRBD1 matches 11 bases. Per the germline V gene, CDR1 is MNHEY and CDR2 is SVGAGI. V was clipped by 5 bases and J by 3 bases; unmatched bases: 3. This CDR3 contains 15 residues.

The genes are TRBV20-1 and TRBJ2-7; 10 positions match TRBD2. Unmatched junction bases numbered 8, after V lost 3 bases and J lost 9 bases. Germline CDR1 and CDR2: DFQATT and SNEGSKA (reference sequence). This CDR3 has 13 residues. The CDR3 here is CSASILAGLMQYF. The CDR3 coding sequence is TGCAGTGCTAGTATACTAGCGGGGTTGATGCAGTACTTC.

The chain links TRBV6-2 or TRBV6-3 to TRBJ2-1; 9 positions agree with TRBD2. V shed 0 bases, J shed 7 bases, and the junction held 4 bases outside the gene matches. CDR3 length: 15 residues. From germline, CDR1 is MNHEY and CDR2 SVGEGT. The CDR3 DNA reads as TGTGCCAGCAGTTACTCCGCGGGAGGGCCAAATGAGCAGTTCTTC. It translates to CASSYSAGGPNEQFF.